The source of this T cell receptor beta chain is a study of monozygotic twins with cystic fibrosis. Study-wide findings and caveats: J usage was most co-twin-similar in 8 of 16 pairs, V in 13. The repertoire was suggested to be naive-dominated, clonality median approximately 0.0098. Monozygotic CF twin pairs shared significantly more nucleotide-identical clonotypes than unrelated CF individuals did.

CDR3 size: 14 residues. V was clipped by 7 bases and J by 0 bases, with 13 bases between them. CDR1 and CDR2 (germline): LNHDA, SQIVND (reference sequence). Data came from immunoSEQ multiplex PCR; TCRdb stores just in-frame clones and leaves some out. The sample includes some 14,000 clones, around 93% seen only once; the top ten take less than 9.5%. Comment on this clone: What it binds is unknown.

The sequenced material came from blood. The chain couples TRBV19 to TRBJ2-7; possible D gene TRBD2, 6 bases. The clonotype comes from a girl aged 2 to 9 with cystic fibrosis. The CDR3 DNA reads TGTGCCAGTACCTCACCGGGACTCTCCTACGAGCAGTACTTC. Its translation: CASTSPGLSYEQYF.